This T cell receptor (beta chain) is from a study of technical replicates of blood from four donors. Germline V gene lookup returns CDR1 SEHNR and CDR2 FQNEAQ (reference sequence). V lost 10 bases and J lost 5, with 12 bases in between. The CDR3 length is 12 residues. Profiled with immunoSEQ multiplex PCR; TCRdb holds only in-frame clones, not every one. The sample lists 55,000 to 75,000 clones; about 95% were seen once. Sequencing was performed on PBMCs. The receptor's source is a human donor in good health. Some clones in this sample may be carry-over from other donors' samples. J is TRBJ1-5 and V is TRBV7-9; the D gene is possibly TRBD1 (5 bases). CDR3 loop: CATTPGDQPQHF. In DNA, the CDR3 is TGTGCCACCACGCCGGGGGATCAGCCCCAGCATTTT.